This T cell receptor beta chain came from a study of blood T cell repertoires in COVID-19. Study at large: Sites in the United States, Italy and Spain provided acute and convalescent COVID-19 samples.

Original methodology: Reference gene primer amplification gave nucleated cell count estimates. Generated by immunoSEQ multiplex PCR, the TCRdb table keeps only in-frame clones and is missing some. For V, J and clone size, that table is used; D and trimming come from the DNA. Of more than 15,000 clones in the sample, 70% to 90% were seen once. This clonotype was sampled from a human donor with active COVID-19. The donor label of this sample is uncertain. Sequencing was done on a sample of peripheral blood.

CDR3 sequence (DNA): TGTGCCAGCTCACCTGAACTTCCTAACTACGAGCAGTACTTC. Encoded protein: CASSPELPNYEQYF. The rearrangement uses TRBV18 and TRBJ2-7, with D unclear. The CDR3 extends over 14 amino acids. CDR1 is KGHSH, CDR2 LQKENI, per germline. V lost 3 bases to trimming and J lost 3 bases, with 12 bases between them.